This TCR beta chain was profiled in a study of cytomegalovirus exposure and HLA in healthy donors. The study's findings and limits: A later analysis reportedly found that, within productive TCRs, an Asian-associated ancestry cluster had fewer N-insertions than the mean observed across the roughly 610 donors.

This clone was found once. The antigen is not known. V shed 4 bases, J shed 2 bases, and the junction held 15 bases outside the gene matches. CDR3 size: 18 residues. Germline values: CDR1 MDHEN, CDR2 SYDVKM. Amplification used 60 Vbeta primers and 13 Jbeta primers. Only in-frame clones appear in the TCRdb table, and some are missing; sequencing was by immunoSEQ multiplex PCR. The sample yields around 130,000 clones, roughly 75% seen once. The sequencing input was PBMCs. This chain joins TRBV28 and TRBJ1-2; 8 bases fit TRBD1. The origin of this receptor is a man aged 25-45 years in good health and CMV-seronegative. CDR3 sequence (DNA): TGTGCCAGCAGTTCGCTTGCTTGGGACAGGTCCCTAAACTATGGCTACACCTTC. Translation gives CASSSLAWDRSLNYGYTF.